In this sample, the clone carrying this T cell receptor (beta chain) turned up once. This specimen comes from a study of blood T cell repertoires in COVID-19. Across the whole study: T cells, B-cell-depleted T cells, or PBMCs supplied cDNA or gDNA.

The V end lost 5 bases, the J end lost 0 bases, and 10 bases lay between the germline ends. Germline CDR1 and CDR2: SEHNR and FQNEAQ (reference sequence). The CDR3 spans 15 residues. Original handling: For nucleated cells, counts were estimated from reference gene primer amplification. This table comes from immunoSEQ multiplex PCR, and its TCRdb copy is limited to in-frame clones, with some not included. V, J and clone size were drawn from that table, and D and trimming were deduced from the DNA. The sample has more than 100,000 clones; 85% to 90% are singletons. The sample comprised peripheral blood. The genes are TRBV7-9 and TRBJ2-2; possibly TRBD1 for D (6 bases). The sequence was obtained from a woman in her 70s with acute or convalescent COVID-19. The CDR3 nucleotides read TGTGCCAGCAGCACAAGGACAGCGAACACCGGGGAGCTGTTTTTT. This gives the protein CASSTRTANTGELFF.